Presented here are 28 T cell receptor beta chains from one specimen sequenced in a study of T cell changes during pregnancy in multiple sclerosis (dated by TCRdb to between 2018 and 2021). The protocol used for the library was the immunoSEQ multiplex PCR assay. TCRdb obtained this table from immuneACCESS and retained in-frame rearrangements with V and J assigned. These tables miss some clones; where compared with another copy, unresolved V genes account for less than half of the shortfall, and the remainder is unexplained. Within this sample are 100,000 or so clones, with around 90% of them counted one time only. The top ten clonotypes cover 0.95% to 1.5% of the sample. The sample in question was peripheral blood, obtained in the second trimester of pregnancy. The receptors were gathered from a female donor with multiple sclerosis, enrolled in a pregnancy study.

V and J are TRBV19 and TRBJ2-5, with 8 bases identical to TRBD1. Trimming cost V 4 bases and J 5 bases; bases outside gene matches: 9. Germline CDR1 is LNHDA and CDR2 is SQIVND (reference sequence). The CDR3 is 15 residues long. The CDR3 DNA reads as TGTGCCAGTAGTAGGCAGGGGGCGCGAAGGGAGACCCAGTACTTC. Encoded protein: CASSRQGARRETQYF.

The chain uses TRBV30 and TRBJ2-2; no definite D call. The CDR3 runs to 13 residues. Trimming removed 0 bases at V and 1 base at J, with 3 bases between. From germline, CDR1 is GTSNPN and CDR2 SVGIG (reference sequence). CDR3 loop: CAWSVQNTGELFF. CDR3 nucleotide sequence: TGTGCCTGGAGTGTACAGAACACCGGGGAGCTGTTTTTT.

The chain combines TRBV10-3 with TRBJ2-5; the match to TRBD2 covers 7 bases. The CDR3 totals 15 residues. Germline trimming cut 1 base from V and 0 bases from J; bases unmatched to any gene: 2. CDR1 is ENHRY, CDR2 SYGVKD, per germline. Here the CDR3 reads CAISEFGTNQETQYF. CDR3 bases: TGTGCCATCAGTGAGTTCGGGACTAACCAAGAGACCCAGTACTTC.

This clone was seen only once. The chain carries TRBV16 and TRBJ2-2, with TRBD2 matching 12 bases. With 4 bases clipped from V and 5 bases from J, the junction kept 2 bases outside the gene matches. The CDR3 is 15 amino acids. Germline CDR1 reads KGHSY; CDR2 reads FQNENV. The CDR3 loop is CASSLTSGSTGELFF. Here the CDR3 DNA reads TGTGCCAGCAGCCTGACTAGCGGGAGTACCGGGGAGCTGTTTTTT.

This rearrangement joins TRBV7-9 to TRBJ2-7; TRBD2 matches at 10 bases. The length of the CDR3 is 15 residues. CDR1 and CDR2 (germline): SEHNR, FQNEAQ (reference sequence). V trimming: 4 bases; J trimming: 5 bases; junction bases outside the gene matches: 8. CDR3 residues: CASSSPASGGNEQYF. The CDR3 DNA follows: TGTGCCAGCAGCTCCCCCGCTAGCGGGGGTAACGAGCAGTACTTC.

The chain combines TRBV28 with TRBJ2-7, with 10 nucleotides matching TRBD2. This CDR3 contains 18 residues. The V gene end was trimmed by 8 bases and the J gene end by 0 bases; junction bases not matched to a gene: 16. From germline, CDR1 is MDHEN and CDR2 SYDVKM. CDR3 sequence: CASRKGYPGLAISYEQYF. The DNA for the CDR3 is TGTGCCAGCCGTAAGGGATATCCGGGACTAGCGATCTCCTACGAGCAGTACTTC.

The V gene is TRBV12-5, the J gene TRBJ1-1; D ambiguous. V lost 1 base to trimming and J lost 2 bases, with 5 bases between them. The germline gives CDR1 LGHNT, CDR2 FRNRAP. The CDR3 covers 13 residues. The CDR3 reads CASGLGTNTEAFF. The CDR3 region has the DNA TGTGCTAGTGGTTTGGGGACTAACACTGAAGCTTTCTTT.

The chain carries TRBV5-4 and TRBJ1-1, with 8 bases lining up with TRBD1. CDR1 is SGHNT and CDR2 is YYREEE in the germline V gene (reference sequence). The CDR3 covers 15 residues. V lost 0 bases and J lost 0; bases outside the gene matches: 1. The CDR3: CASSLAGQVNTEAFF. CDR3 in DNA: TGTGCCAGCAGCTTGGCGGGACAGGTGAACACTGAAGCTTTCTTT.

This rearrangement joins TRBV5-6 to TRBJ1-1; 11 positions match TRBD1. Germline CDR1 and CDR2: SGHDT and YYEEEE. The ends lost 5 bases at V and 7 bases at J; junction bases unmatched: 4. This CDR3 is built from 13 residues. As DNA, the CDR3 is TGTGCCAGCAGAAGTGGGACAGGGGGTGAAGCTTTCTTT. It codes for CASRSGTGGEAFF.

The V gene is TRBV5-1, the J gene TRBJ1-3; perhaps TRBD1 as D (6 bases). V was shortened by 3 bases and J by 0 bases, with 13 bases between the two germline ends. CDR3 length equals 16 residues. Germline V gene lookup returns CDR1 SGHRS and CDR2 YFSETQ. The CDR3 DNA reads as TGCGCCAGCAGCTCCTCAGGGGCCTCCTCTGGAAACACCATATATTTT. It codes for CASSSSGASSGNTIYF.

The chain employs TRBV13 and TRBJ2-3; 12 positions agree with TRBD1. V lost 5 bases, J lost 3 bases, and 12 bases stayed unmatched. From germline, CDR1 is PRHDT and CDR2 FYEKMQ (reference sequence). The CDR3 extends over 18 amino acids. CDR3 coding DNA: TGTGCCAGCAGCCCCTCCCCGGGGGACAGGGGGCTAACAGATACGCAGTATTTT. Translated: CASSPSPGDRGLTDTQYF.

V gene TRBV7-9 combines with J gene TRBJ2-1; 7 bases align to TRBD1. V trimming: 3 bases; J trimming: 6 bases; junction bases outside the gene matches: 11. This CDR3 is built from 16 residues. The germline V gene encodes CDR1 SEHNR and CDR2 FQNEAQ (reference sequence). In DNA form, the CDR3 reads TGTGCCAGCAGCTTGTTCGACAGGGTCCTCGTCAATGAGCAGTTCTTC. Its translation: CASSLFDRVLVNEQFF.

The chain has TRBV5-1 and TRBJ1-3; 8 bases map to TRBD1. Trimming took 0 bases from V and 0 from J; bases not matched to a gene: 8. The germline V gene has CDR1 SGHRS and CDR2 YFSETQ. The CDR3 runs to 18 residues. In DNA, the CDR3 is TGCGCCAGCAGCTTGGCCGTAGGGACAGGTTTCTCTGGAAACACCATATATTTT. Translation gives CASSLAVGTGFSGNTIYF.

V usage is TRBV6-1 and J usage is TRBJ2-2; 11 positions agree with TRBD2. J gave up 4 bases and V 3 bases, and 16 bases lay outside the gene matches. The length of the CDR3 is 20 residues. Germline V CDR1 and CDR2: MNHNS, SASEGT. CDR3 protein: CASSDPRVAGGPKSTGELFF. As DNA, the CDR3 is TGTGCCAGCAGTGACCCTCGGGTAGCGGGGGGGCCTAAAAGCACCGGGGAGCTGTTTTTT.

The genes are TRBV6-1 and TRBJ2-3, with 7 bases lining up with TRBD2. V shed 4 bases and J 2 bases; nucleotides not matched to a gene: 3. CDR3 length equals 14 residues. Germline-derived CDR1 and CDR2 are MNHNS and SASEGT. This chain's CDR3 is CASSGGSHTDTQYF. DNA for the CDR3: TGTGCCAGCAGTGGCGGGAGTCACACAGATACGCAGTATTTT.

V gene TRBV7-8 combines with J gene TRBJ2-1; tentative D call: TRBD2 (6 bases). The CDR3 sequence is 13 residues long. V was cut by 6 bases and J by 7 bases, with 13 bases left in between. CDR1 and CDR2 from the germline V gene are SGHVS and FQNEAQ. The CDR3 region has the DNA TGTGCCAGCAGTCAACCCGCGGGGAATGAGCAGTTCTTC. It is translated as CASSQPAGNEQFF. Based on the CDR3 plus reference TRBV7-8 and TRBJ2-1, the full variable domain is GAGVSQSPRYKVAKRGQDVALRCDPISGHVSLFWYQQALGQGPEFLTYFQNEAQLDKSGLPSDRFFAERPEGSVSTLKIQRTQQEDSAVYLCASSQPAGNEQFFGPGTRLTVL.

This clone was detected a few times. The chain uses TRBV11-2 and TRBJ2-1, with TRBD2 identical over 8 bases. CDR1 is SGHAT, CDR2 FQNNGV, per germline. The CDR3 spans 14 residues. V lost 5 bases, J lost 3 bases, and 3 bases stayed unmatched. Written as DNA, the CDR3 is TGTGCCAGCAGCGTTAGCGGGATCTACAATGAGCAGTTCTTC. Amino acid sequence: CASSVSGIYNEQFF.

The chain has TRBV6-5 and TRBJ2-1; TRBD1 matches at 10 bases. Germline loops: CDR1 MNHEY, CDR2 SVGAGI. CDR3 size: 16 residues. Trimming cost V 2 bases and J 7 bases; bases outside gene matches: 8. CDR3 sequence: CASSYTTGGLGNEQFF. DNA for the CDR3: TGTGCCAGCAGTTACACGACAGGGGGCTTGGGGAATGAGCAGTTCTTC.

The chain combines TRBV4-1 with TRBJ2-3, with D perhaps TRBD2 (6 bases). Per germline, CDR1 MGHRA and CDR2 YSYEKL. The CDR3 contains 19 residues. Trimming removed 0 bases at V and 0 bases at J, with 19 bases between. The chain's CDR3 is CASSQDRGAGRASTDTQYF. The CDR3 nucleotides are TGCGCCAGCAGCCAAGATCGAGGGGCGGGGCGGGCTAGCACAGATACGCAGTATTTT.

This clone was counted between two and nine times. The chain employs TRBV5-1 and TRBJ2-4; possible D gene TRBD1, 6 bases. There are 16 residues in the CDR3. Germline loops: CDR1 SGHRS, CDR2 YFSETQ. V lost 4 bases and J lost 0, with 14 bases in between. CDR3 bases: TGCGCCAGCAGCCAGGACAGTGAGATAGCCAAAAACATTCAGTACTTC. Translated, it gives CASSQDSEIAKNIQYF.

The chain couples TRBV29-1 to TRBJ1-2, with D maybe TRBD1 (6 bases). The CDR3 is 13 amino acids. Germline lookup yields CDR1 SQVTM and CDR2 ANQGSEA. Trimming removed 6 bases from V and 7 bases from J, with 18 bases in between. In nucleotides, the CDR3 is TGCAGCGTATCCCCCGGGACAATCTCTGGCTACACCTTC. The encoded protein is CSVSPGTISGYTF. The whole variable domain, remainder taken from reference TRBV29-1 and TRBJ1-2, is SAVISQKPSRDICQRGTSLTIQCQVDSQVTMMFWYRQQPGQSLTLIATANQGSEATYESGFVIDKFPISRPNLTFSTLTVSNMSPEDSSIYLCSVSPGTISGYTFGSGTRLTVV.

J is TRBJ2-3 and V is TRBV5-5; 9 nucleotides line up with TRBD1. This CDR3 is built from 12 residues. The ends lost 4 bases at V and 6 bases at J; junction bases unmatched: 0. In germline, CDR1 is SGHKS, CDR2 YYEKEE (reference sequence). CDR3 protein: CASSGQGDTQYF. Here the CDR3 DNA reads TGTGCCAGCAGCGGACAGGGGGATACGCAGTATTTT.

The J gene is TRBJ2-1, the V gene TRBV19; 9 bases are a match to TRBD2. The CDR3 runs 15 residues. Trimming at V came to 3 bases and at J to 7 bases, leaving 7 bases not matched to a gene. Germline loops: CDR1 LNHDA, CDR2 SQIVND (reference sequence). In nucleotides, the CDR3 is TGTGCCAGTAGTATTAGCGGGAGCGCGGTTAATGAGCAGTTCTTC. Protein product: CASSISGSAVNEQFF.

This chain joins TRBV27 and TRBJ2-6, with D perhaps matching TRBD2 (6 bases). Germline V gives CDR1 MNHEY, CDR2 SMNVEV (reference sequence). V gave up 6 bases and J gave up 1 base, with 22 bases separating them. CDR3 length: 19 amino acids. In nucleotides, the CDR3 is TGTGCCAGCAGACCGACGGGAGTTGTTTTGCAATCTGGGGCCAACGTCCTGACTTTC. The encoded protein is CASRPTGVVLQSGANVLTF.

The chain recombines TRBV5-8 with TRBJ2-1, with TRBD2 matching 12 bases. The trim removed 4 bases at V and 4 bases at J, leaving 3 bases unmatched. This CDR3 contains 15 residues. Germline-derived CDR1 and CDR2 are SGHTS and YDEGEE. The CDR3 DNA follows: TGTGCCAGCAGCCCTGGGACTAGCGGGTACAATGAGCAGTTCTTC. It encodes CASSPGTSGYNEQFF.

This chain links TRBV19 with TRBJ1-1, with D perhaps TRBD1 (6 bases). V lost 5 bases and J 4 bases, leaving 20 bases between the germline ends. CDR3 size: 16 residues. CDR1 and CDR2 (germline): LNHDA, SQIVND (reference sequence). The CDR3 nucleotides are TGTGCCAGTAGTCCCCTGGCCCAGGGGCCTGGCACTGAAGCTTTCTTT. It codes for CASSPLAQGPGTEAFF. The complete variable domain, with remaining parts taken from reference TRBV19 and TRBJ1-1, reads DGGITQSPKYLFRKEGQNVTLSCEQNLNHDAMYWYRQDPGQGLRLIYYSQIVNDFQKGDIAEGYSVSREKKESFPLTVTSAQKNPTAFYLCASSPLAQGPGTEAFFGQGTRLTVV.

V gene TRBV30 combines with J gene TRBJ1-3, with 9 positions matching TRBD1. V trimming: 2 bases; J trimming: 4 bases; junction bases outside the gene matches: 3. The CDR3 has 14 residues. Germline V gene data show CDR1 as GTSNPN and CDR2 as SVGIG (reference sequence). CDR3 nucleotide sequence: TGTGCCTGGAGTACGACAGGGGGAGGAAACACCATATATTTT. This translates into CAWSTTGGGNTIYF. Complete variable domain (other parts from reference TRBV30 and TRBJ1-3): SQTIHQWPATLVQPVGSPLSLECTVEGTSNPNLYWYRQAAGRGLQLLFYSVGIGQISSEVPQNLSASRPQDRQFILSSKKLLLSDSGFYLCAWSTTGGGNTIYFGEGSWLTVV.

The DNA of the CDR3 is TGTGCCAGCAGCTTAGGTCTACAGGGATTGGGAAACACCATATATTTT. The encoded protein is CASSLGLQGLGNTIYF. The rearrangement uses TRBV11-2 and TRBJ1-3; possible D gene TRBD1, 6 bases. V gave up 1 base and J gave up 4 bases, with 14 bases separating them. Looked up from germline, CDR1 is SGHAT and CDR2 is FQNNGV. CDR3 length: 16 residues.